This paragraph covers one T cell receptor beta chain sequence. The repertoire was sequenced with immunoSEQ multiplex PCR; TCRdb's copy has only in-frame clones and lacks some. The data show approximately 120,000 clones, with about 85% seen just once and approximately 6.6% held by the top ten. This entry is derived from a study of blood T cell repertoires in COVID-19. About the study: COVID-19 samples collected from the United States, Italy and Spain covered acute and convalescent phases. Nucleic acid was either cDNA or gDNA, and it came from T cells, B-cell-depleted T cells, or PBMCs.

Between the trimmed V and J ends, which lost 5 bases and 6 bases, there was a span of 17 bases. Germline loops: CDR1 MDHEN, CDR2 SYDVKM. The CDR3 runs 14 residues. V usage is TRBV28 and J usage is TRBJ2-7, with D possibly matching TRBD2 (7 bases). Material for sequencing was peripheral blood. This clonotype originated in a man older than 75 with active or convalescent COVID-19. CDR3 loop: CASSPSGGGGEQYF. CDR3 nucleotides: TGTGCCAGCAGTCCTTCGGGGGGCGGGGGCGAGCAGTACTTC.